Below, 16 T cell receptor beta chains from the same sample are listed, as sequenced in a study of blood T cells in healthy people across ages. A J-beta primer mix and a sample-barcoded 5' primer were used in a second PCR of roughly 7 to 12 cycles. MiXCR was run by TCRdb on the 5' RACE reads, yielding one entry per CDR3 protein. The sample records approximately 800,000 distinct CDR3 sequences, roughly three fifths being singletons. Input material: blood. These TCRs come from a man aged 35-49 years in good health.

The chain recombines TRBV2 with TRBJ1-2; D not certain. CDR1 and CDR2 (germline): SNHLY, FYNNEI. Trimming took 5 bases from V and 4 from J, leaving 11 bases between them. This CDR3 has 13 amino acids. CDR3 loop: CASSPRVSYGYTF. The CDR3 DNA follows: TGTGCCAGCAGTCCTCGGGTTAGCTATGGCTACACCTTC.

The chain combines TRBV5-1 with TRBJ1-2, with D possibly TRBD1 on 5 matching bases. Germline CDR1 and CDR2: SGHRS and YFSETQ. The CDR3 consists of 14 residues. V lost 0 bases and J 8 bases, leaving 14 bases between the germline ends. CDR3 sequence: CASSLVSQGSGYTF. As DNA, the CDR3 is TGCGCCAGCAGCTTGGTTTCGCAGGGTTCCGGCTACACCTTC.

Remarks on this clonotype: Given a much more abundant clone one base away, this may be a read error. The J gene is TRBJ2-1, the V gene TRBV7-3; the D gene is possibly TRBD2 (5 bases). This CDR3 region has 15 residues. Germline loops: CDR1 SGHTA, CDR2 FQGTGA. The CDR3: CASSATRGTYNERFF. In DNA, the CDR3 is TGTGCCAGCAGCGCAACTAGAGGCACCTACAATGAGCGGTTCTTC.

The chain employs TRBV7-9 and TRBJ2-5, with a possible D match to TRBD1 (6 bases). The V end was cut by 2 bases, the J end by 4 bases, with 17 bases between. This CDR3 has 16 amino acids. The germline V gene encodes CDR1 SEHNR and CDR2 FQNEAQ (reference sequence). The CDR3 region has the DNA TGTGCCAGCAGCTTACAGGGGCCTCCGGTGTTAGAGACCCAGTACTTC. Protein: CASSLQGPPVLETQYF.

The chain has TRBV5-5 and TRBJ2-5; D not resolved. This CDR3 contains 16 residues. CDR1 and CDR2 (germline): SGHKS, YYEKEE (reference sequence). Trimming removed 0 bases from V and 5 bases from J, with 17 bases in between. For the CDR3, the DNA is TGTGCCAGCAGCTTGGGACACACATGGTTTGAGGAGACCCAGTACTTC. This encodes CASSLGHTWFEETQYF.

The chain has TRBV10-3 and TRBJ2-4; D gene uncertain. The DNA end is a closer match to TRBJ2-7, so the J assignment may be wrong. The CDR3 is made up of 15 amino acids. Germline CDR1 ENHRY, CDR2 SYGVKD. DNA for the CDR3: TGTGCCATCAGTGATTTAGAAGGATTGGCCTACGAGCAGTACTTC. It translates to CAISDLEGLAYEQYF.

CDR3 in DNA: TGTGCCAGCAGTAACGGGGCGTGGGAGACCCAGTACTTC. Protein sequence: CASSNGAWETQYF. The V and J genes are TRBV6-2 or TRBV6-3 and TRBJ2-7; D tentatively reads TRBD1 or TRBD2 (5 bases each). The closer fit of TRBJ2-5 to the DNA end suggests the J call may be wrong. CDR1 is MNHEY, CDR2 SVGEGT, per germline. CDR3 length: 13 residues.

The chain recombines TRBV7-9 with TRBJ2-5, with D unclear. This CDR3 spans 14 amino acids. Germline CDR1 SEHNR, CDR2 FQNEAQ (reference sequence). With 3 bases removed from V and 4 bases from J, the gap between germline ends came to 12 bases. The CDR3 is CASSFLVVGETQYF. The CDR3 region has the DNA TGTGCCAGCAGCTTTTTGGTGGTGGGAGAGACCCAGTACTTC.

This chain links TRBV5-1 with TRBJ2-5, with a tentative D call TRBD2 (5 bases). The CDR3 spans 15 residues. V was trimmed by 2 bases and J by 9 bases, leaving 20 bases between them. CDR1 and CDR2 (germline): SGHRS, YFSETQ. The CDR3 region is CASSFRRDGMEAQYF. The CDR3 nucleotides are TGCGCCAGCAGCTTTCGCCGGGATGGTATGGAGGCCCAGTACTTC.

This clonotype was seen more than once but under ten times. The rearrangement joins TRBV6-2 or TRBV6-3 to TRBJ2-1; D perhaps matches TRBD2 (5 bases). The V end lost 5 bases, the J end lost 5 bases, and 19 bases lay between the germline ends. From germline, CDR1 is MNHEY and CDR2 SVGEGT. The CDR3 runs 16 residues. CDR3 nucleotides: TGTGCCAGCAGTACCCTAGAGGGCTCAATCCACAATGAGCAGTTCTTC. It yields the protein CASSTLEGSIHNEQFF.

This clonotype has only a few counts. The chain uses TRBV9 and TRBJ1-1; possibly TRBD1 for D (5 bases). This CDR3 contains 17 residues. Deletions cut 1 base from V and 0 bases from J, with 16 bases between. From germline, CDR1 is SGDLS and CDR2 YYNGEE. CDR3 nucleotides: TGTGCCAGCAGCGTATATTGGGACGGCAGCTTGAACACTGAAGCTTTCTTT. It is translated as CASSVYWDGSLNTEAFF. The entire variable domain, with the rest obtained from reference TRBV9 and TRBJ1-1, is as follows: DSGVTQTPKHLITATGQRVTLRCSPRSGDLSVYWYQQSLDQGLQFLIQYYNGEERAKGNILERFSAQQFPDLHSELNLSSLELGDSALYFCASSVYWDGSLNTEAFFGQGTRLTVV.

The chain recombines TRBV6-6 with TRBJ2-1; D may be TRBD1 or TRBD2 (5 bases each). The V end was cut by 8 bases, the J end by 7 bases, with 15 bases between. Germline CDR1 and CDR2: MNHNY and SVGAGI (reference sequence). The CDR3 is made up of 13 amino acids. CDR3 protein: CASDQGWGNEQFF. CDR3 nucleotide sequence: TGTGCCAGCGACCAGGGATGGGGGAATGAGCAGTTCTTC.

The rearrangement links TRBV20-1 to TRBJ1-2; D is possibly TRBD1 (5 bases). Germline CDR1 and CDR2: DFQATT and SNEGSKA (reference sequence). The CDR3 spans 17 residues. V lost 2 bases to trimming and J lost 4 bases, with 23 bases between them. The CDR3 DNA sequence: TGCAGTGCTAGAATGTATTCGAGACAGCAAAATTCCTATGGCTACACCTTC. It is translated as CSARMYSRQQNSYGYTF.

The gene calls are TRBV20-1 and TRBJ2-4; D is unclear. The J call could be wrong; TRBJ2-1 is a better fit for the DNA end. Germline-derived CDR1 and CDR2 are DFQATT and SNEGSKA (reference sequence). The CDR3 extends over 15 amino acids. The CDR3 DNA reads as TGCAGTGCTAGAGGGGATACAACGGCCAAAAACATTCAGTTCTTC. Amino acid sequence: CSARGDTTAKNIQFF.

The chain combines TRBV3-1 with TRBJ1-1; D gene ambiguous. V gave up 4 bases and J gave up 1 base, with 19 bases separating them. The CDR3 is 17 residues long. From germline, CDR1 is LGHDT and CDR2 YNNKEL (reference sequence). The CDR3 DNA reads as TGTGCCAGCAGCCGAGGACCGAAACGAAGGGCGAACACTGAAGCTTTCTTT. Residues: CASSRGPKRRANTEAFF.

V and J are TRBV20-1 and TRBJ2-1, with TRBD2 matching over 15 bases. Germline CDR1 is DFQATT and CDR2 is SNEGSKA (reference sequence). CDR3 length: 15 amino acids. The J segment lost 7 bases and the V segment lost 6 bases, leaving 7 bases of the junction unmatched. The chain's CDR3 is CSATGLAGGQNEQFF. For the CDR3, the DNA is TGCAGTGCCACGGGACTAGCGGGGGGCCAGAATGAGCAGTTCTTC.